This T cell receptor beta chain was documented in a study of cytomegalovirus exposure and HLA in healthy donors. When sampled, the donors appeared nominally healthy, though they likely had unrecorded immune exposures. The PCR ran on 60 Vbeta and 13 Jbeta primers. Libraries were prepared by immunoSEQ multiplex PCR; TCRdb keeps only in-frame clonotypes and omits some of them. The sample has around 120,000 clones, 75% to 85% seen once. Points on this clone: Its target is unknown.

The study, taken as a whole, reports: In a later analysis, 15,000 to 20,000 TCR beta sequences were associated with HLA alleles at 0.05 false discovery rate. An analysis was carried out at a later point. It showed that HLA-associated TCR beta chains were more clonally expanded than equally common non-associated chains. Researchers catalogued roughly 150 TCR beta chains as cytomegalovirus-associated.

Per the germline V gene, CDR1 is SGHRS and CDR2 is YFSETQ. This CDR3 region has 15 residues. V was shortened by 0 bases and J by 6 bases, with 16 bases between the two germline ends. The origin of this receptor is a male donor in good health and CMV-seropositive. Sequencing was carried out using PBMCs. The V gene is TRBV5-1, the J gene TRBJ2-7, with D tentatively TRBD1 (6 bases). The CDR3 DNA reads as TGCGCCAGCAGCTTGGACAGGGCCCCGGATGGCGAGCAGTACTTC. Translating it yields CASSLDRAPDGEQYF.